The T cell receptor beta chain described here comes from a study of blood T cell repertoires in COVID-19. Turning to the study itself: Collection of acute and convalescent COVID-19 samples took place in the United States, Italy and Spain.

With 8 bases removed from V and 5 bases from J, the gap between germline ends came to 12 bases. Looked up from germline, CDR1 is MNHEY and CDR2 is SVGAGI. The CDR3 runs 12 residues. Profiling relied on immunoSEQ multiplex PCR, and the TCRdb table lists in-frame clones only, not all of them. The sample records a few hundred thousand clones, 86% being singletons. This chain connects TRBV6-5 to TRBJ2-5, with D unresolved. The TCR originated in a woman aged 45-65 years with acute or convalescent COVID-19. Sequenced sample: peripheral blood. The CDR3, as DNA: TGTGCCAGCTTCCGGGTTAAGGAGACCCAGTACTTC. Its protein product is CASFRVKETQYF.